The present entry profiles one T cell receptor beta chain with its context. The target of this receptor is not known. One base away there is no much larger clone; base qualities are not given. The record originates from a study of cytotoxic CD8 clonotypes in ibrutinib-treated CLL (dated by TCRdb to the early 2020s). General notes on the study: The cohort had eleven to twelve relapsed/refractory and approximately 14 treatment-naive patients; fewer than 18 were IGHV unmutated. Patients were still on ibrutinib when every remission and progressive disease sample was collected. Longitudinal samples were obtainable from about 30% of the roughly 86 participants in the trial. Response samples were obtained after a median of 12 months of treatment, with a range of roughly 6 to 40 months. On average, each sample had roughly 230,000 productive templates and more than 85,000 productive rearrangements. Cryopreserved peripheral blood mononuclear cells were collected before treatment, at response, and at either disease progression or sustained remission. Partial responses were observed in roughly 25 patients and complete responses in 2; after a median follow-up of roughly 62 months, remission was maintained in around 14 patients and progression was observed in approximately 12.

The goal of deep resolution MiSeq sequencing was a depth between 1 in 1 million and 1 in 200,000 T cells, and coverage averaged 10x per clonotype. TCR beta libraries were generated with the immunoSEQ hsTCRB Kit. The study's processing was this. Data were analyzed with ImmunoSEQ Data Assistant and ImmunoSEQ Analyzer, with V, D and J genes assigned per IMGT definitions. Clonality was computed as one minus normalized Shannon entropy of productive rearrangement frequencies, ranging from 0 to 1. Only overrepresented clonotypes making up at least 0.05% of the repertoire of each patient were included in the public clonotype analysis. More than ten age-matched healthy donor repertoires from immuneACCESS were used as controls for clonality. The source is immuneACCESS, and TCRdb retained only in-frame sequences with V and J called. Part of the clones is not carried over; for the studies checked, unresolved V genes explain less than half of this, and the remainder is unexplained. The V and J calls and clone size were taken over from that table, and D and trimming were inferred from the DNA. In all, the sample holds 130,000 to 150,000 clones, and around three quarters of those were seen once. The top ten clonotypes cover 9.5% to 15% of the sample.

The CDR1 and CDR2 encoded by the germline V gene are MGHRA and YSYEKL. The CDR3 spans 16 residues, from the cysteine through the phenylalanine. The retained sequence is limited to the CDR3, 48 bases, with the frame set at the first base. V lost 3 bases and J lost 4 bases, and the count of bases not matched to a germline gene is 5. The meaning of the sample's time point label: about twelve months on ibrutinib. Around 2 micrograms of genomic DNA were extracted from cryopreserved PBMCs for TCR beta library preparation. Longitudinal blood samples from CLL patients on ibrutinib monotherapy were analyzed using high-throughput TCR beta sequencing. The patients took part in an open-label, single-center phase 2 trial of ibrutinib monotherapy. On the study overall, not on this receptor specifically: At baseline, clonality was higher than in age-matched healthy donors and showed a strong correlation with circulating CD8+ T-cell counts. Public clonotypes were rare and either shrank or stayed stable during treatment, and the rise in clonality at ibrutinib response reflected expansion of private clonotypes. Clonality rose at ibrutinib response, remained stable during sustained remission, and dropped back toward baseline at progression. Sampling times were not matched between sustained-remission and progressing patients, and lymph node repertoires were not studied.

The material was PBMCs, obtained after 12 months of ibrutinib treatment. The rearranged chain carries TRBV4-1 and TRBJ2-1, with 11 central nucleotides matching TRBD2. The receptor was isolated from a human donor with chronic lymphocytic leukemia. The DNA sequence reads TGCGCCAGCAGCCACTCACTAGCGGGGGAATACAATGAGCAGTTCTTC. Protein translation: CASSHSLAGEYNEQFF.